The TCR beta chain described here comes from a study of shared clonotypes between healthy human individuals. Study at large: Aged 18 to 49, the donors were two women and three men. Study results and limitations: Clonotype sharing among donors likely depends on sequencing depth.

As for this clone: Its cognate antigen is unknown.

The assay was immunoSEQ multiplex PCR, and TCRdb's table has in-frame clones only and misses some. The data contain roughly 2,300,000 clones, about 90% of them singletons. The CDR3 sequence is 13 residues long. CDR1 is MGHRA and CDR2 is YSYEKL in the germline V gene. V dropped 4 bases and J dropped 8 bases, with 11 bases sitting between them. The study separated CD4+ cells into CD45RA+ naive and CD45RA-negative memory subsets. The chain couples TRBV4-1 to TRBJ1-4; D is ambiguous. The source is a man aged 18 to 35 in good health. Some clones in this sample may be carry-over from other donors' samples. The sequenced sample consisted of naive CD4+ T cells from PBMCs. The subset: CD45RA+ positively selected. CDR3 sequence reads: CASSRIIDEKLFF. CDR3 nucleotides: TGCGCCAGCAGCCGGATTATCGACGAAAAACTGTTTTTT.